This TCR beta chain is from a study of T cells in Graves' hyperthyroidism and ophthalmopathy. Study-wide results and limits: Most thyroid-expanded clonotypes above 0.001 were also found in blood.

Regions amplified from RNA transcripts were the TCR beta CDR3 regions. Researchers ran a first-round RT-PCR on the TCR CDR3 using the HTBI primer set. TCRdb re-called the multiplex PCR reads with MiXCR, one entry per CDR3 protein. Of fewer than 350,000 distinct CDR3 sequences listed, 21% were seen once; the top ten hold around 50%. Germline CDR1 SGHAT, CDR2 FQNNGV. The CDR3 loop spans 21 amino acids. Between the trimmed V and J ends, which lost 4 bases and 0 bases, there was a span of 30 bases. Many counts were recorded for this clonotype. Its target is not known. With a duration under 2 months, the hyperthyroidism was newly diagnosed in patients aged 18 to 65. Researchers barred patients who had uncontrolled infection, other autoimmune disease, pregnancy or lactation.

The TCR was taken from a woman aged 45-59 years with Graves' hyperthyroidism. This rearrangement joins TRBV11-2 to TRBJ1-2; the D gene is possibly TRBD1 (6 bases). The sample was blood. This CDR3 reads CASSSLNWGGRDTKANYGYTF. In DNA, the CDR3 is TGTGCCAGCAGCTCCCTTAACTGGGGGGGGCGAGACACCAAAGCTAACTATGGCTACACCTTC.